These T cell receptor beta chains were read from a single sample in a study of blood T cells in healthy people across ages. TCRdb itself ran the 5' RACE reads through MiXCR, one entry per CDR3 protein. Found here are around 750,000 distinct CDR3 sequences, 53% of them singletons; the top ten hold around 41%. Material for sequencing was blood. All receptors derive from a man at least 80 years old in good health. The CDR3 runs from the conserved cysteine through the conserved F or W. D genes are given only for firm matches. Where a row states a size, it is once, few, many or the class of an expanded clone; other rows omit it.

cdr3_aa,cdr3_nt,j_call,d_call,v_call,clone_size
CASSEALGGEQFF,TGTGCCAGCAGTGAAGCCCTGGGTGGTGAGCAGTTCTTC,TRBJ2-1,.,TRBV2,few
CASCQGDQPQHF,TGTGCCAGCTGTCAGGGCGATCAGCCCCAGCATTTT,TRBJ1-5,.,TRBV6-6,few
CASSLSSLYGYTF,TGTGCCAGCAGTTTATCTTCACTCTATGGCTACACCTTC,TRBJ1-2,.,TRBV27,.
CSARDGRGNEQYF,TGCAGTGCACGAGACGGGAGGGGCAACGAGCAGTACTTC,TRBJ2-7,TRBD2,TRBV20-1,.
CASSLVTGNQPQHF,TGCGCCAGCAGCTTGGTCACTGGCAATCAGCCCCAGCATTTT,TRBJ1-5,.,TRBV5-1,.
CANSIIAGTGTYEQYF,TGCGCCAACTCCATTATCGCGGGGACGGGGACCTACGAGCAGTACTTC,TRBJ2-7,.,TRBV5-1,.
CVSSKGWRDEQYF,TGTGTCAGCAGCAAGGGGTGGAGGGACGAGCAGTACTTC,TRBJ2-7,.,TRBV7-2,.
CASSPDRGDEQYF,TGTGCCAGCAGTCCGGACAGGGGAGATGAGCAGTACTTC,TRBJ2-7,TRBD1,TRBV6-5,.
CASSLGGLTYEQYF,TGTGCCAGCTCACTCGGTGGGTTAACCTACGAGCAGTACTTC,TRBJ2-7,.,TRBV5-1,many
CASRSGSETQYF,TGTGCCAGCAGGTCGGGTTCAGAGACCCAGTACTTC,TRBJ2-5,.,TRBV7-9,.
CASSPEGAQPQHF,TGTGCCAGCAGTCCCGAGGGCGCTCAGCCCCAGCATTTT,TRBJ1-5,.,TRBV3-1,.
CAISESGQVLAYF,TGTGCCATCAGTGAGTCAGGACAGGTTTTGGCGTACTTC,TRBJ2-5,TRBD1,TRBV10-3,.
CASRREGNLHRDAYF,TGTGCCAGCCGAAGGGAGGGTAACCTGCACAGAGACGCGTATTTT,TRBJ2-3,TRBD2,TRBV27,.
CASSEATGSYEQYF,TGTGCCAGCAGTGAGGCCACGGGGTCCTACGAGCAGTACTTC,TRBJ2-7,.,TRBV2,.
CASSLVAGISTEAFF,TGTGCCAGCAGCTTAGTTGCAGGGATCAGCACTGAAGCTTTCTTT,TRBJ1-1,.,TRBV7-6,once
CSGLGGDTQYF,TGCAGCGGCCTAGGGGGAGATACGCAGTATTTT,TRBJ2-3,.,TRBV29-1,.
CAISLTGTTNEKLFF,TGTGCCATCAGTCTGACAGGGACAACTAATGAAAAACTGTTTTTT,TRBJ1-4,TRBD1,TRBV10-3,.
CASSPRGNHQPQHF,TGTGCCAGCAGCCCTAGGGGGAACCATCAGCCCCAGCATTTT,TRBJ1-5,.,TRBV3-1,.
CAISESRGTVYGYTF,TGTGCCATCAGTGAGTCGAGAGGCACGGTCTATGGCTACACCTTC,TRBJ1-2,.,TRBV10-3,.
CAISESTSREQFF,TGTGCCATCAGTGAGTCGACTAGCCGGGAGCAGTTCTTC,TRBJ2-1,TRBD2,TRBV10-3,.
CASSPGTAKGGYTF,TGTGCCAGCAGCCCCGGGACGGCCAAGGGGGGCTACACCTTC,TRBJ1-2,.,TRBV7-9,.
CSVEDAGTVSHEQYF,TGCAGCGTTGAAGATGCTGGGACAGTCTCCCACGAGCAGTACTTC,TRBJ2-7,TRBD1,TRBV29-1,.